The 30 T cell receptor beta chains listed next were all sequenced from one sample in a study of blood T cell repertoires in COVID-19. This table comes from immunoSEQ multiplex PCR, and its TCRdb copy is limited to in-frame clones, with some not included. The sample holds around 60,000 clones; approximately 77% are singletons and the top ten take 25% to 35%. The sample was peripheral blood. The receptors here all came from a human donor in a cohort sampled during active COVID-19.

The V and J genes are TRBV19 and TRBJ1-5; TRBD1 might be the D (6 bases). CDR3 length equals 15 residues. V lost 7 bases and J lost 0, with 13 bases in between. Germline CDR1 LNHDA, CDR2 SQIVND (reference sequence). The DNA of the CDR3 is TGTGCCAGTAACTCCGGACAGTATAGCAATCAGCCCCAGCATTTT. It translates to CASNSGQYSNQPQHF.

The chain's CDR3 is CASSTVGQGGNTEAFF. As DNA, the CDR3 is TGTGCCAGCTCAACAGTCGGACAGGGCGGAAACACTGAAGCTTTCTTT. The gene calls are TRBV18 and TRBJ1-1; 8 nucleotides match TRBD1. The CDR3 has 16 residues. The germline V gene encodes CDR1 KGHSH and CDR2 LQKENI. J lost 2 bases, V lost 5 bases, and 10 bases had no gene match.

The chain couples TRBV5-4 to TRBJ1-2; no reliable D call. Germline V lookup: CDR1 SGHNT, CDR2 YYREEE (reference sequence). The V end was cut by 2 bases, the J end by 4 bases, with 15 bases between. The CDR3 covers 15 residues. CDR3 sequence reads: CASSLERGGLYGYTF. The CDR3 DNA is TGTGCCAGCAGCTTAGAGCGGGGAGGGCTCTATGGCTACACCTTC.

This clone was seen just once. The J gene is TRBJ2-7, the V gene TRBV7-9; 7 bases line up with TRBD2. The CDR3 is made up of 15 amino acids. CDR1 SEHNR and CDR2 FQNEAQ come from the germline V gene (reference sequence). V shed 4 bases and J 9 bases; nucleotides not matched to a gene: 15. The DNA for the CDR3 is TGTGCCAGCAGCTCCTCGCCCCAACAGCGGGGACGGCAGTACTTC. As protein: CASSSSPQQRGRQYF. The full variable domain, rest sourced from reference TRBV7-9 and TRBJ2-7, is DTGVSQNPRHKITKRGQNVTFRCDPISEHNRLYWYRQTLGQGPEFLTYFQNEAQLEKSRLLSDRFSAERPKGSFSTLEIQRTEQGDSAMYLCASSSSPQQRGRQYFGPGTRLTVT.

The CDR3, as DNA: TGTGCCTGGAGCCGACAGGTTGGGTACGGTGGCTACACCTTC. Translated, it gives CAWSRQVGYGGYTF. The chain carries TRBV30 and TRBJ1-2; D is possibly TRBD1 (6 bases). Germline CDR1 reads GTSNPN; CDR2 reads SVGIG (reference sequence). Between the trimmed V and J ends, which lost 3 bases and 7 bases, there was a span of 18 bases. This CDR3 is 14 amino acids long.

This CDR3 reads CASGTFLETQYF. Written as DNA, the CDR3 is TGTGCCAGCGGGACATTCTTAGAGACCCAGTACTTC. The chain links TRBV28 to TRBJ2-5, with a tentative D call TRBD1 (6 bases). Looked up from germline, CDR1 is MDHEN and CDR2 is SYDVKM. V gave up 8 bases and J gave up 4 bases, with 11 bases separating them. The CDR3 runs to 12 residues.

The chain is built from TRBV3-1 (or the pseudogene TRBV3-2) and TRBJ2-3, with 8 bases lining up with TRBD2. The junction had 10 bases not matched to a gene; V was cut back by 3 bases and J by 8 bases. The germline V gene has CDR1 LGHDT and CDR2 YNNKEL (reference sequence). The CDR3 contains 15 residues. CDR3 sequence reads: CASSQGTGGTRTQYF. CDR3 sequence (DNA): TGTGCCAGCAGCCAGGGGACGGGGGGGACTCGTACGCAGTATTTT.

The chain is built from TRBV3-1 (or the pseudogene TRBV3-2) and TRBJ2-2, with TRBD1 as a possible D gene (6 bases). This CDR3 comprises 14 residues. V lost 4 bases, J lost 3 bases, and 9 bases lay in between. The germline V gene encodes CDR1 LGHDT and CDR2 YNNKEL (reference sequence). This CDR3 is CASSRGGYTGELFF. CDR3 nucleotides: TGTGCCAGCAGCCGAGGGGGTTACACCGGGGAGCTGTTTTTT.

This clone has a single count. This CDR3 is CASRPRVAYEQYF. The CDR3 nucleotides read TGTGCCAGCAGACCGCGGGTAGCCTACGAGCAGTACTTC. The V call is TRBV27, the J call TRBJ2-7, with a tentative D call TRBD2 (5 bases). The germline V gene has CDR1 MNHEY and CDR2 SMNVEV (reference sequence). V lost 6 bases to trimming and J lost 2 bases, with 11 bases between them. The length of the CDR3 is 13 residues.

The chain employs TRBV28 and TRBJ2-5, with D possibly matching TRBD1 (6 bases). Germline-derived CDR1 and CDR2 are MDHEN and SYDVKM. This CDR3 region has 15 residues. The V and J ends lost 6 bases and 5 bases respectively, with 19 bases between them. CDR3: CASSPRGTDTETQYF. Here the CDR3 DNA reads TGTGCCAGCAGCCCCAGGGGTACCGACACGGAGACCCAGTACTTC.

This clone was seen only once. The V gene is TRBV7-2, the J gene TRBJ1-1; 8 bases are a match to TRBD1. The CDR3 runs to 15 residues. With 1 base clipped from V and 5 bases from J, the junction kept 6 bases outside the gene matches. Per the germline V gene, CDR1 is SGHTA and CDR2 is FQGNSA. This chain's CDR3 is CASSLEGRGRTEAFF. The CDR3 DNA sequence: TGTGCCAGCAGCTTAGAAGGCAGGGGGCGGACTGAAGCTTTCTTT.

This clone was recorded only once. The CDR3 sequence is CASSTTDTQYF. The CDR3 nucleotides read TGTGCCAGCAGTACAACAGATACGCAGTATTTT. V usage is TRBV27 and J usage is TRBJ2-3; D not certain. Per germline, CDR1 MNHEY and CDR2 SMNVEV (reference sequence). V was shortened by 5 bases and J by 3 bases, with 3 bases between the two germline ends. The length of the CDR3 is 11 residues.

This chain uses TRBV5-8 with TRBJ2-7, with a weak D call TRBD1 (6 bases). The CDR3 sequence is 14 residues long. Per the germline V gene, CDR1 is SGHTS and CDR2 is YDEGEE. V shed 2 bases and J shed 2 bases, with 11 bases lying between them. The DNA of the CDR3 is TGTGCCAGCAGCTTCCGGGACACCCCCTACGAGCAGTACTTC. It encodes CASSFRDTPYEQYF.

The genes are TRBV2 and TRBJ2-5, with D perhaps TRBD2 (6 bases). The V gene lost 3 bases and the J gene lost 6 bases, with 20 bases spanning the gap. The CDR3 is 16 amino acids. Germline V lookup: CDR1 SNHLY, CDR2 FYNNEI. The CDR3 sequence: CASSEGGTLEEKTQYF. Here the CDR3 DNA reads TGTGCCAGCAGTGAGGGCGGGACCCTGGAGGAGAAGACCCAGTACTTC.

This chain uses TRBV28 with TRBJ1-5, with D possibly TRBD1 on 6 matching bases. The CDR3 totals 13 residues. The germline V gene has CDR1 MDHEN and CDR2 SYDVKM. V shed 2 bases and J shed 7 bases, with 9 bases lying between them. CDR3: CASSLPGVQPQHF. The CDR3 DNA sequence: TGTGCCAGCAGTTTACCAGGGGTGCAGCCCCAGCATTTT.

The V call is TRBV9, the J call TRBJ2-1; TRBD2 might be the D (5 bases). Deletions cut 2 bases from V and 9 bases from J, with 15 bases between. This CDR3 region has 14 residues. Per germline, CDR1 SGDLS and CDR2 YYNGEE. The CDR3: CASSVQSSSGEQFF. Here the CDR3 DNA reads TGTGCCAGCAGCGTTCAGAGTTCGAGCGGTGAGCAGTTCTTC.

V gene TRBV10-3 combines with J gene TRBJ2-1; 12 positions agree with TRBD1. V lost 4 bases to trimming and J lost 9 bases; unmatched junction nucleotides: 13. From germline, CDR1 is ENHRY and CDR2 SYGVKD. This CDR3 spans 17 amino acids. The CDR3 DNA follows: TGTGCCATCAGTGCCGCGAATACCGGGACAGGGGGCGGTGAGCAGTTCTTC. Amino acid sequence: CAISAANTGTGGGEQFF.

V gene TRBV27 combines with J gene TRBJ1-2; D not certain. With 2 bases removed from V and 4 bases from J, the gap between germline ends came to 14 bases. CDR1 is MNHEY, CDR2 SMNVEV, per germline (reference sequence). The CDR3 contains 15 residues. In DNA form, the CDR3 reads TGTGCCAGCAGTTTAAGGGCGGGTTCTCTCTATGGCTACACCTTC. Translated: CASSLRAGSLYGYTF.

The chain joins TRBV28 to TRBJ1-5; weak D call: TRBD1 (6 bases). Trimming cost V 6 bases and J 7 bases, with 19 bases left between them. This CDR3 comprises 15 residues. Germline V CDR1 and CDR2: MDHEN, SYDVKM. This CDR3 reads CASSFSSRGDQPQHF. CDR3 sequence (DNA): TGTGCCAGCAGCTTTTCCAGCAGGGGCGACCAGCCCCAGCATTTT.

V gene TRBV3-1 (or the pseudogene TRBV3-2) combines with J gene TRBJ1-3; 7 nucleotides agree with TRBD1. J was trimmed by 0 bases and V by 3 bases; bases with no gene match: 17. Per germline, CDR1 LGHDT and CDR2 YNNKEL (reference sequence). CDR3 size: 20 residues. This CDR3 is CASSHTYMIGGQSSGNTIYF. CDR3 coding DNA: TGTGCCAGCAGCCATACATACATGATCGGGGGACAGAGCTCTGGAAACACCATATATTTT.

In nucleotides, the CDR3 is TGTGCCAGCAGTGACCTAGGCGGGCTTATCGAGCAGTACTTC. Amino acid sequence: CASSDLGGLIEQYF. The rearrangement links TRBV2 to TRBJ2-7, with D perhaps TRBD2 (5 bases). Trimming left V 3 bases short and J 6 bases short, with 15 bases between. The length of the CDR3 is 14 residues. CDR1 is SNHLY and CDR2 is FYNNEI in the germline V gene.

There are a few counts of this clone. The J gene is TRBJ1-6, the V gene TRBV5-1; D not resolved. Trimming stripped 1 base from V and 7 bases from J, with 24 bases between. The CDR3 spans 19 residues. Germline V CDR1 and CDR2: SGHRS, YFSETQ. In nucleotides, the CDR3 is TGCGCCAGCAGCTTGCAATCCGCGAAGGTGGGGAGGCAGAATTCACCCCTCCACTTT. It encodes CASSLQSAKVGRQNSPLHF.

The chain uses TRBV29-1 and TRBJ2-7, with 9 bases lining up with TRBD2. The CDR3 length is 14 residues. The trim removed 3 bases at V and 2 bases at J, leaving 5 bases unmatched. The germline gives CDR1 SQVTM, CDR2 ANQGSEA. Here the CDR3 DNA reads TGCAGCGTTGAGTCTAGCGGGACTCCCTACGAGCAGTACTTC. As protein: CSVESSGTPYEQYF.

The chain is built from TRBV19 and TRBJ1-2; possible D gene TRBD1, 5 bases. Looked up from germline, CDR1 is LNHDA and CDR2 is SQIVND (reference sequence). Trimming cost V 7 bases and J 1 base, with 16 bases left between them. CDR3 length equals 15 residues. Written as DNA, the CDR3 is TGTGCCAGTAAATCAGGCACGGGGGGTAACTATGGCTACACCTTC. It yields the protein CASKSGTGGNYGYTF.

The V and J genes are TRBV9 and TRBJ2-6; 9 bases match TRBD1. Trimming took 3 bases from V and 0 from J; bases not matched to a gene: 4. The length of the CDR3 is 17 residues. CDR1 is SGDLS and CDR2 is YYNGEE in the germline V gene. The CDR3 DNA reads TGTGCCAGCAGCGCGGGACAGGGCCGCTCTGGGGCCAACGTCCTGACTTTC. Protein sequence: CASSAGQGRSGANVLTF.

J is TRBJ2-7 and V is TRBV6-2 or TRBV6-3; 7 nucleotides align to TRBD1. From germline, CDR1 is MNHEY and CDR2 SVGEGT. The CDR3 is 17 residues long. V lost 5 bases to trimming and J lost 3 bases; unmatched junction nucleotides: 16. This chain's CDR3 is CASSPPRRTGSNYEQYF. The CDR3 DNA reads as TGTGCCAGCAGTCCGCCCCGACGGACAGGCTCGAACTACGAGCAGTACTTC.

V usage is TRBV10-3 and J usage is TRBJ2-7; TRBD2 matches at 7 bases. V lost 9 bases, J lost 4 bases, and 15 bases stayed unmatched. Germline assignment: CDR1 ENHRY and CDR2 SYGVKD. The CDR3 is 15 residues long. DNA of the CDR3: TGTGCCATAGGTCCTGCTTCGGGAGGAAGATACGAGCAGTACTTC. This translates into CAIGPASGGRYEQYF.

The gene calls are TRBV6-5 and TRBJ1-2; D is uncertain. The CDR3 runs to 11 residues. Per the germline V gene, CDR1 is MNHEY and CDR2 is SVGAGI. V shed 6 bases and J shed 8 bases, with 10 bases lying between them. The CDR3, as DNA: TGTGCCAGCAGCTCGGGGTTGGGCTACACCTTC. The encoded protein is CASSSGLGYTF.

This clone was counted once. CDR3 sequence: CASSRGGEETQYF. The DNA of the CDR3 is TGTGCCAGCAGTAGAGGGGGCGAAGAGACCCAGTACTTC. J is TRBJ2-5 and V is TRBV5-4, with 7 bases identical to TRBD1. V shed 5 bases, J shed 3 bases, and the junction held 4 bases outside the gene matches. CDR3 size: 13 residues. The germline V gene has CDR1 SGHNT and CDR2 YYREEE (reference sequence).

This clone was seen repeatedly, ten times or more. The CDR3: CASSVQGGSNEKLFF. The DNA of the CDR3 is TGTGCCAGCAGCGTCCAGGGTGGGTCTAATGAAAAACTGTTTTTT. The chain joins TRBV9 to TRBJ1-4; a possible D gene is TRBD1 (5 bases). This CDR3 is 15 amino acids long. The germline CDR1 and CDR2 sequences are SGDLS and YYNGEE. Trimming stripped 2 bases from V and 3 bases from J, with 11 bases between.